These T cell receptor beta chains were read from a single sample in a study of CD8 T cells in ankylosing spondylitis. In TCRdb, the 5' RACE reads were re-called with MiXCR into one record per CDR3 protein. The sample holds approximately 250,000 distinct CDR3 sequences, roughly 8% seen once. The source material was blood, either unsorted or a sorted T cell fraction (not recorded which). The receptor set was obtained from a female donor with ankylosing spondylitis or in good health (not recorded which). Both conserved end residues are part of each CDR3. Fields, in order: V gene, clone size, J gene, D gene, CDR3 DNA, CDR3 protein. A D gene is named only where the DNA matches it firmly. For some rows the clone size is stated as once, few or many, or as a class when expanded; others skip it.

>TRBV20-1|many|TRBJ2-1|TRBD1
TGCAGTGCCCGCCGGTCGGGGACAGGGAATGAGCAGTTCTTC
CSARRSGTGNEQFF
>TRBV15|many|TRBJ2-2|.
TGTGCCACCAGCAGTCGAGGGGGTCACACCGGGGAGCTGTTTTTT
CATSSRGGHTGELFF
>TRBV15|many|TRBJ1-5|.
TGTGCCACCAGCAGAGATTCTATACCACCCCAGCATTTT
CATSRDSIPPQHF
>TRBV30|.|TRBJ1-2|.
TGTGCCTGGAGGGGAACCTCCTCGGGCGGCTACACCTTC
CAWRGTSSGGYTF
>TRBV12-3/TRBV12-4|many|TRBJ2-1|.
TGTGCCAGCAGTTTATCGAGGGCGGGAGAGCAGTTCTTC
CASSLSRAGEQFF
>TRBV4-3|.|TRBJ2-1|.
TGCGCCAGCAGCCAAGTGAAGGGAACCTACAATGAGCAGTTCTTC
CASSQVKGTYNEQFF
>TRBV4-3|many|TRBJ1-1|.
TGCGCCAGCAGCCAAGATCTCGTTGCAACCGCCTTCACTGAAGCTTTCTTT
CASSQDLVATAFTEAFF
>TRBV9|many|TRBJ2-7|.
TGTGCCAGCAGCGTAGAAGGCTACCCTTACGAGCAGTACTTC
CASSVEGYPYEQYF
>TRBV4-3|many|TRBJ1-1|.
TGCGCCAGCAGCCAAGATAGGGACACTGAAGCTTTCTTT
CASSQDRDTEAFF
>TRBV5-1|many|TRBJ1-2|.
TGCGCCAGCAGCTTGGAGGGTATAGATGGCTACACCTTC
CASSLEGIDGYTF
>TRBV29-1|many|TRBJ2-2|.
TGCAGCGTTGTGGTCCTCACCGGGGAGCTGTTTTTT
CSVVVLTGELFF
>TRBV10-1|few|TRBJ2-1|TRBD2
TGCGCCAGCAGTGGACCGGGACTAGCGGGCCTCAGCTCCTACAATGAGCAGTTCTTC
CASSGPGLAGLSSYNEQFF
>TRBV20-1|.|TRBJ1-2|.
TGCAGTGCCACCCGGGACGCCCGAGGGAGCTACACCTTC
CSATRDARGSYTF
>TRBV14|.|TRBJ1-1|.
TGTGCCAGCAGCCATACCGGGGCTATGAACACTGAAGCTTTCTTT
CASSHTGAMNTEAFF
>TRBV29-1|many|TRBJ2-7|.
TGCAGCGTTGTGGGGGGAGGCGACGAGCAGTACTTC
CSVVGGGDEQYF
>TRBV12-3/TRBV12-4|many|TRBJ1-1|.
TGTGCCAGCAGGGCAAACAGGGAAACTGAAGCTTTCTTT
CASRANRETEAFF
>TRBV27|many|TRBJ2-1|TRBD2
TGTGCCAGCAGTACTAGCGGGGCTTCCTACAATGAGCAGTTCTTC
CASSTSGASYNEQFF
>TRBV14|many|TRBJ2-1|.
TGTGCCAGCAGACGGACAAACAATGAGCAGTTCTTC
CASRRTNNEQFF
>TRBV2|many|TRBJ2-7|.
TGTGCCAGCAGTTCGGATATCTACGAGCAGTACTTC
CASSSDIYEQYF
>TRBV19|many|TRBJ2-6|.
TGTGCCAGTAGTATGATGGGGAGCTCTGGGGCCAACGTCCTGACTTTC
CASSMMGSSGANVLTF
>TRBV12-3/TRBV12-4|.|TRBJ2-5|TRBD2
TGTGCCAGCCGAAGCGGGATCCAAGAGACCCAGTACTTC
CASRSGIQETQYF
>TRBV5-1|many|TRBJ2-2|TRBD2
TGCGCCAGCAAGGAGAGGAGAGTAGCGGGAGAACCCGGGGAGCTGTTTTTT
CASKERRVAGEPGELFF
>TRBV3-1|many|TRBJ2-1|.
TGTGCCAGCAGGGGCCCCTTCCATGAGCAGTTCTTC
CASRGPFHEQFF
>TRBV5-1|many|TRBJ1-1|TRBD1
TGCGCCAGCAGCTTGGGCACGGGACAGGGGGCGACTGAAGCTTTCTTT
CASSLGTGQGATEAFF
>TRBV2|many|TRBJ1-1|.
TGTGCCAGCAGTGAAGAGGGACACACTGAAGCTTTCTTT
CASSEEGHTEAFF